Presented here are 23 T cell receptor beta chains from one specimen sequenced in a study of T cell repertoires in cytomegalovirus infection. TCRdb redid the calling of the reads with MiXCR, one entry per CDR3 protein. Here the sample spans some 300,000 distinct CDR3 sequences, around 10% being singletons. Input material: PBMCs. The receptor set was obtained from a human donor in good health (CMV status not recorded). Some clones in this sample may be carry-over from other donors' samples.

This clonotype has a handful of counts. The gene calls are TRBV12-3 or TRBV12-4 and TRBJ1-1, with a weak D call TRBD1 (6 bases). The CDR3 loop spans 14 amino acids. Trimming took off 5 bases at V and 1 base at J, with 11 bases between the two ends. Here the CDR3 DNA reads TGTGCCAGCAGTCCGGGGGGGGCGAACACTGAAGCTTTCTTT. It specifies CASSPGGANTEAFF.

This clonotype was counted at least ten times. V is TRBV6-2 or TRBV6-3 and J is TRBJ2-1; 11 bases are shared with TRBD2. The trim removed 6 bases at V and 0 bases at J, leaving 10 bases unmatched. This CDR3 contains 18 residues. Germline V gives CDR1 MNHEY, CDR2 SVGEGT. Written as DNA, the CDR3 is TGTGCCAGCAGAAAACTAGCGGGGGAGTCGAGCTCCTACAATGAGCAGTTCTTC. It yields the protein CASRKLAGESSSYNEQFF.

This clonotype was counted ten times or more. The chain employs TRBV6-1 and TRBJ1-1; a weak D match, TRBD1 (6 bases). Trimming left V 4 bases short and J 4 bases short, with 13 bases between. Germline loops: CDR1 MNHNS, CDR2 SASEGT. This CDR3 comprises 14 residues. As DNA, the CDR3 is TGTGCCAGCAGTGTAATAGGGGGGAGCACTGAAGCTTTCTTT. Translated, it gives CASSVIGGSTEAFF.

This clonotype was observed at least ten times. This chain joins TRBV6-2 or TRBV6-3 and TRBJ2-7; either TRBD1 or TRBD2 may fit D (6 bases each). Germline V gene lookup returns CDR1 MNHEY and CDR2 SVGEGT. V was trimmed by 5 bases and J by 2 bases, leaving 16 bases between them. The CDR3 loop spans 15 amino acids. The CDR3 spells CASSHDAGQPYEQYV. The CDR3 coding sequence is TGTGCCAGCAGTCATGACGCGGGACAACCCTACGAGCAGTACGTC.

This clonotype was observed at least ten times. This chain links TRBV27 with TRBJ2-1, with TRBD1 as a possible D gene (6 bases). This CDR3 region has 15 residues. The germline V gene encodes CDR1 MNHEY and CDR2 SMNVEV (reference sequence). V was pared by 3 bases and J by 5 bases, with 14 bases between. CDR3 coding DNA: TGTGCCAGCAGTTTTTGGCCAGGGGAGCACAATGAGCAGTTCTTC. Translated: CASSFWPGEHNEQFF.

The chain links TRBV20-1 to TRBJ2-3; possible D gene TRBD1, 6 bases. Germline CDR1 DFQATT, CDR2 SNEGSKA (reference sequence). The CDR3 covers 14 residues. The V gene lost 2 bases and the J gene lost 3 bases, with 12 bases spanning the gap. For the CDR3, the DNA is TGCAGTGCTAGAACAGGGAGAATTACAGATACGCAGTATTTT. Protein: CSARTGRITDTQYF.

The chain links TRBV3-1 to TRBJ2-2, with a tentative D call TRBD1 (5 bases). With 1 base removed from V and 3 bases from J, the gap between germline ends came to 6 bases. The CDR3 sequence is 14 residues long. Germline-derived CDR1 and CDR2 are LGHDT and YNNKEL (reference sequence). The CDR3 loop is CASSQVTDTGELFF. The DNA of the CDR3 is TGTGCCAGCAGCCAAGTGACAGACACCGGGGAGCTGTTTTTT.

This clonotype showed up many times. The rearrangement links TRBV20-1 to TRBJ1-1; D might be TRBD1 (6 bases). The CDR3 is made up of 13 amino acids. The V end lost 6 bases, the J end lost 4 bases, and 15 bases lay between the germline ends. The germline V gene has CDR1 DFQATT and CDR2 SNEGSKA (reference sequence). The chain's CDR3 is CSAEIGGPTEAFF. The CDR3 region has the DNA TGCAGTGCAGAAATAGGGGGACCCACTGAAGCTTTCTTT.

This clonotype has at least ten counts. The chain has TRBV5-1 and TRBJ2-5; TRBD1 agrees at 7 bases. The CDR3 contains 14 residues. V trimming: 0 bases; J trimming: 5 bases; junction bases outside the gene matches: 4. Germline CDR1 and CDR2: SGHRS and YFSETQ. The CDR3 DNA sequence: TGCGCCAGCAGCTTGGACAGGGGAGCGGAGACCCAGTACTTC. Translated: CASSLDRGAETQYF.

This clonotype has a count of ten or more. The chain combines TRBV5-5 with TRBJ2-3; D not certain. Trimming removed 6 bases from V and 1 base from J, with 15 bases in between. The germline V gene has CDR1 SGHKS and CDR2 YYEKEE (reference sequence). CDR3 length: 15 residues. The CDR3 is CASNSLGQRTDTQYF. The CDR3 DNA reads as TGTGCCAGCAACAGCTTGGGTCAGCGCACAGATACGCAGTATTTT.

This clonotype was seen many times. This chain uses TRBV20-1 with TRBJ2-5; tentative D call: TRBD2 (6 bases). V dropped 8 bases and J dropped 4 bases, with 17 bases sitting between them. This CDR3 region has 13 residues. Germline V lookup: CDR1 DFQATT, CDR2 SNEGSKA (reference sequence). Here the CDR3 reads CSNRWMGGETQYF. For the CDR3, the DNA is TGCAGTAACCGCTGGATGGGAGGAGAGACCCAGTACTTC.

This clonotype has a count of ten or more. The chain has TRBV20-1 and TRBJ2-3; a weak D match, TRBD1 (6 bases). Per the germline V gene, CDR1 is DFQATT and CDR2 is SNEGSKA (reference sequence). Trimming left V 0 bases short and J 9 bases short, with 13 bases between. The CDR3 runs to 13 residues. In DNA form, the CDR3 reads TGCAGTGCTAGAGATGGTCGTGACAGGACGCAGTATTTT. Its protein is CSARDGRDRTQYF.

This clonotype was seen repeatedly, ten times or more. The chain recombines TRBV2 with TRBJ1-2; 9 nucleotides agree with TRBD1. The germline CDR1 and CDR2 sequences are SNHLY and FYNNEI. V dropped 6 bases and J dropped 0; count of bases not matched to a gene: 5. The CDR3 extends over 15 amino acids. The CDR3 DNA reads TGTGCCAGCAGAGTGGGACAGGGTACTAACTATGGCTACACCTTC. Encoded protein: CASRVGQGTNYGYTF.

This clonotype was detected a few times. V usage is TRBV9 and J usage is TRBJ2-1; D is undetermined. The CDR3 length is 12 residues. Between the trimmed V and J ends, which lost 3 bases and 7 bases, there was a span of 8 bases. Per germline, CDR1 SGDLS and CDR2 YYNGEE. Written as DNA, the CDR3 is TGTGCCAGCAGCGAGACGAGGAATGAGCAGTTCTTC. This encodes CASSETRNEQFF.

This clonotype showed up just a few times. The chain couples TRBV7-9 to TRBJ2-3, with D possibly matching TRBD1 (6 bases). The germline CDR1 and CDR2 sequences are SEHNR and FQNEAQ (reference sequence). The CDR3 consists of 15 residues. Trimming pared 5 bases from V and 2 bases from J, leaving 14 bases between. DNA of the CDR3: TGTGCCAGCAGCCTAGGACAGCTTATCACAGATACGCAGTATTTT. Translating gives CASSLGQLITDTQYF. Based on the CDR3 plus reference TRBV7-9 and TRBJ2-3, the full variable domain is DTGVSQNPRHKITKRGQNVTFRCDPISEHNRLYWYRQTLGQGPEFLTYFQNEAQLEKSRLLSDRFSAERPKGSFSTLEIQRTEQGDSAMYLCASSLGQLITDTQYFGPGTRLTVL.

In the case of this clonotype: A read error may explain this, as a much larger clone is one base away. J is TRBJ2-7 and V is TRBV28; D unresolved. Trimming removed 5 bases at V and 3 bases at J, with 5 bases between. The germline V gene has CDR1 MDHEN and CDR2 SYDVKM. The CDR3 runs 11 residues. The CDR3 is CASSAYYEQYV. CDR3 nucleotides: TGTGCCAGCAGTGCCTACTACGAGCAGTACGTC.

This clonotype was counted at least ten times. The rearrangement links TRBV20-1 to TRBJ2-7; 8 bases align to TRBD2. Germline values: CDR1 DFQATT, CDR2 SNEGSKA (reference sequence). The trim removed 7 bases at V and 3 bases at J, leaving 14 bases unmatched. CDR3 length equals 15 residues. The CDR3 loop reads CSVEDSRGGIYEQYV. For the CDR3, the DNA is TGCAGTGTCGAAGATAGCCGGGGGGGCATCTACGAGCAGTACGTC.

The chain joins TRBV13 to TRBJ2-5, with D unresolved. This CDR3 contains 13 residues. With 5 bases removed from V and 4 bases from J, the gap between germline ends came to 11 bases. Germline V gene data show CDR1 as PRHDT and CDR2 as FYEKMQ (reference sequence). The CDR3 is CASSHGLGETQYF. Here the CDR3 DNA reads TGTGCCAGCAGCCACGGGTTGGGAGAGACCCAGTACTTC.

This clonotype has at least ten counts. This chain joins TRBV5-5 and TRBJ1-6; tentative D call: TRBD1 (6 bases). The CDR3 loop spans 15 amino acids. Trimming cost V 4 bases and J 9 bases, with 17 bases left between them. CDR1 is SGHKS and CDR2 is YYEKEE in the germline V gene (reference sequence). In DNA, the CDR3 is TGTGCCAGCAGCCCGGATGGGGGGCGAGGTTCACCCCTCCACTTT. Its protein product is CASSPDGGRGSPLHF.

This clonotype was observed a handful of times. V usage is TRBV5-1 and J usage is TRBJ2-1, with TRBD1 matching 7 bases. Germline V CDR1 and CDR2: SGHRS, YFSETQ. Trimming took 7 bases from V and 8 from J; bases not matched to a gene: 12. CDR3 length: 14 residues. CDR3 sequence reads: CASRPGQGVYEQFF. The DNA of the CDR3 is TGCGCCAGCCGACCAGGGCAGGGGGTCTATGAGCAGTTCTTC.

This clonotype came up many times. The CDR3, as DNA: TGTGCCAGCCTACAGGGGACAGCAACAGATACGCAGTATTTT. It yields the protein CASLQGTATDTQYF. The chain links TRBV28 to TRBJ2-3, with 7 bases aligning to TRBD1. V lost 8 bases and J lost 3; bases outside the gene matches: 8. Germline V gene lookup returns CDR1 MDHEN and CDR2 SYDVKM. The CDR3 covers 14 residues.

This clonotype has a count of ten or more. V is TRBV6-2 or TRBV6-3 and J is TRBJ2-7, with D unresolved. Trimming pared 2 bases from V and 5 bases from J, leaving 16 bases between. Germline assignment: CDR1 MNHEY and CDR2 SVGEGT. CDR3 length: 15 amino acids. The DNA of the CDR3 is TGTGCCAGCAGTTACAGTCTGGGTTTAGGCGACGAGCAGTACTTC. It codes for CASSYSLGLGDEQYF.

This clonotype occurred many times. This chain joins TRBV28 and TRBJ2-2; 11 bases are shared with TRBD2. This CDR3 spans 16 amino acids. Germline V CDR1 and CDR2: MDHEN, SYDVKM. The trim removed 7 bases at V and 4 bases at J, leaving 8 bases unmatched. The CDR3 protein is CASTLGLAGITGELFF. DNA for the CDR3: TGTGCCAGCACCCTAGGACTAGCGGGTATCACCGGGGAGCTGTTTTTT.